This entry lists 23 T cell receptor beta chains sequenced from one sample in a study of cytomegalovirus exposure and HLA in healthy donors. Profiled with immunoSEQ multiplex PCR; TCRdb holds only in-frame clones, not every one. The table includes about 160,000 clones, 85% to 90% detected once. Material for sequencing was PBMCs. Every receptor here comes from a man aged 18-30 years in good health and CMV-seronegative.

The chain employs TRBV6-5 and TRBJ1-3, with 8 positions matching TRBD1. The ends lost 7 bases at V and 4 bases at J; junction bases unmatched: 3. The CDR3 loop spans 13 amino acids. Germline V CDR1 and CDR2: MNHEY, SVGAGI. As DNA, the CDR3 is TGTGCCAGCACGACAGGGGACGGAAACACCATATATTTT. It translates to CASTTGDGNTIYF.

In its sample, this clone was seen many times. This chain uses TRBV10-3 with TRBJ2-3; the D gene is possibly TRBD2 (7 bases). Germline CDR1 reads ENHRY; CDR2 reads SYGVKD. The CDR3 length is 14 residues. The V gene lost 8 bases and the J gene lost 1 base, with 13 bases spanning the gap. This CDR3 is CAIEGGRGTDTQYF. Here the CDR3 DNA reads TGTGCCATCGAGGGGGGGCGCGGCACAGATACGCAGTATTTT.

This clone was detected a few times. The V call is TRBV5-4, the J call TRBJ2-5, with TRBD1 identical over 9 bases. The CDR3 is 14 amino acids. Per germline, CDR1 SGHNT and CDR2 YYREEE (reference sequence). J lost 2 bases, V lost 2 bases, and 1 base had no gene match. Written as DNA, the CDR3 is TGTGCCAGCAGCTTAGGACAGGGGCAAGAGACCCAGTACTTC. Translated, it gives CASSLGQGQETQYF.

The chain joins TRBV19 to TRBJ2-7; the D is unclear. The CDR3 sequence is 13 residues long. Germline V CDR1 and CDR2: LNHDA, SQIVND (reference sequence). Trimming removed 5 bases at V and 0 bases at J, with 8 bases between. CDR3 region: CASSARISYEQYV. The CDR3 DNA sequence: TGTGCCAGTAGTGCCAGGATCTCCTACGAGCAGTACGTC.

This clone was found once. The chain joins TRBV7-2 to TRBJ2-3, with a weak D call TRBD2 (5 bases). The CDR3 has 15 amino acids. Germline V gene lookup returns CDR1 SGHTA and CDR2 FQGNSA. Trimming removed 7 bases at V and 4 bases at J, with 18 bases between. The CDR3 is CASISPASSPDTQYF. The CDR3 coding sequence is TGTGCCAGCATCTCCCCGGCTAGCTCCCCAGATACGCAGTATTTT.

The J gene is TRBJ1-2, the V gene TRBV5-1; 7 bases are a match to TRBD1. V was clipped by 0 bases and J by 8 bases; unmatched bases: 7. This CDR3 is 14 amino acids long. Germline V lookup: CDR1 SGHRS, CDR2 YFSETQ. The CDR3 spells CASSLADRAQGYTF. The CDR3 region has the DNA TGCGCCAGCAGCTTGGCCGACAGGGCCCAAGGCTACACCTTC.

This clone was counted a few times. The chain employs TRBV28 and TRBJ1-2, with 10 bases fitting TRBD1. V lost 4 bases to trimming and J lost 5 bases; unmatched junction nucleotides: 7. CDR3 length: 15 amino acids. Germline CDR1 reads MDHEN; CDR2 reads SYDVKM. The CDR3 DNA reads as TGTGCCAGCAGTTACTCCGGGACAGGGGAATATGGCTACACCTTC. Its protein product is CASSYSGTGEYGYTF.

The chain carries TRBV5-1 and TRBJ2-7; TRBD2 matches at 9 bases. The CDR3 runs to 14 residues. Germline V gene lookup returns CDR1 SGHRS and CDR2 YFSETQ. V shed 0 bases, J shed 5 bases, and the junction held 3 bases outside the gene matches. CDR3 bases: TGCGCCAGCAGCTTGGGCGGGAGGGCCAACGAGCAGTACTTC. It encodes CASSLGGRANEQYF.

This chain links TRBV2 with TRBJ2-2; 8 bases fit TRBD1. The CDR3 has 14 residues. With V trimmed by 7 bases and J by 7 bases, 8 bases remained unmatched. The V gene's germline CDR1 is SNHLY and CDR2 FYNNEI. The CDR3, as DNA: TGTGCCAGCACTTTGACAGGGGAGGTCGGGGAGCTGTTTTTT. This gives the protein CASTLTGEVGELFF.

Only one count was recorded for this clone. The chain uses TRBV18 and TRBJ2-5; 9 bases align to TRBD2. This CDR3 comprises 15 residues. Germline CDR1 KGHSH, CDR2 LQKENI. V was pared by 4 bases and J by 1 base, with 4 bases of the junction left unmatched. The CDR3 DNA sequence: TGTGCCAGCTCACTGGTAGCGGGGGCCCAAGAGACCCAGTACTTC. Amino acid sequence: CASSLVAGAQETQYF.

This sequence joins TRBV5-8 and TRBJ2-1; TRBD1 might be the D (5 bases). Trimming left V 1 base short and J 6 bases short, with 14 bases between. Per the germline V gene, CDR1 is SGHTS and CDR2 is YDEGEE. This CDR3 contains 15 residues. The DNA of the CDR3 is TGTGCCAGCAGCTTGAGGCAGGGATGGACCAATGAGCAGTTCTTC. Translation: CASSLRQGWTNEQFF.

The chain is built from TRBV7-9 and TRBJ1-1; no clear D gene. The CDR3 has 13 residues. The germline V and J ends were trimmed by 2 bases and 2 bases, with 6 bases remaining between them. Per the germline V gene, CDR1 is SEHNR and CDR2 is FQNEAQ (reference sequence). CDR3 DNA sequence: TGTGCCAGCAGCTTAACCAGTAACACTGAAGCTTTCTTT. Its translation: CASSLTSNTEAFF.

The J gene is TRBJ2-3, the V gene TRBV7-6; 12 bases map to TRBD2. CDR1 is SGHVS, CDR2 FNYEAQ, per germline. This CDR3 has 15 amino acids. V shed 6 bases and J 6 bases; nucleotides not matched to a gene: 7. The CDR3 here is CASSLTSGSGDTQYF. CDR3 DNA: TGTGCCAGCAGTTTGACTAGCGGGAGCGGGGATACGCAGTATTTT. The full variable domain, completed using reference TRBV7-6 and TRBJ2-3, is GAGVSQSPRYKVTKRGQDVALRCDPISGHVSLYWYRQALGQGPEFLTYFNYEAQQDKSGLPNDRFSAERPEGSISTLTIQRTEQRDSAMYRCASSLTSGSGDTQYFGPGTRLTVL.

The V and J genes are TRBV7-8 and TRBJ2-7; D unresolved. The CDR3 consists of 16 residues. Per germline, CDR1 SGHVS and CDR2 FQNEAQ. The germline V and J ends were trimmed by 2 bases and 1 base, with 15 bases remaining between them. The CDR3 reads CASSLQVLTWSYEQYF. For the CDR3, the DNA is TGTGCCAGCAGCTTACAGGTGCTCACCTGGTCCTACGAGCAGTACTTC.

J is TRBJ2-4 and V is TRBV28, with 7 bases fitting TRBD1. Germline lookup yields CDR1 MDHEN and CDR2 SYDVKM. The length of the CDR3 is 17 residues. V shed 4 bases and J 4 bases; nucleotides not matched to a gene: 13. The CDR3 sequence is CASSSGQARLAKNIQYF. CDR3 DNA sequence: TGTGCCAGCAGTTCCGGACAGGCTCGGCTGGCAAAAAACATTCAGTACTTC.

The sample holds one count of this clone. This chain uses TRBV7-2 with TRBJ1-2; 7 nucleotides agree with TRBD1. Trimming at V came to 5 bases and at J to 2 bases, leaving 5 bases not matched to a gene. CDR1 is SGHTA, CDR2 FQGNSA, per germline. This CDR3 region has 14 residues. CDR3 sequence reads: CASSNTTGNYGYTF. CDR3 bases: TGTGCCAGCAGCAATACGACAGGGAACTATGGCTACACCTTC.

Points on this clone: Other DNA sequences in this specimen translate into the identical CDR3. The chain has TRBV5-1 and TRBJ1-5; maybe TRBD1 (5 bases). The CDR3 consists of 15 residues. The V gene's germline CDR1 is SGHRS and CDR2 YFSETQ. The ends were cut back, 0 bases at V and 4 bases at J, with 11 bases in the middle. DNA of the CDR3: TGCGCCAGCAGCTTGGGCCAGGGAGGTAATCAGCCCCAGCATTTT. Translated, it gives CASSLGQGGNQPQHF.

The genes are TRBV11-2 and TRBJ2-2; tentative D call: TRBD2 (5 bases). In germline, CDR1 is SGHAT, CDR2 FQNNGV. The CDR3 is 14 amino acids. Trimming took 5 bases from V and 7 from J, leaving 14 bases between them. The CDR3 is CASSRGNRLGELFF. CDR3 in DNA: TGTGCCAGCAGCCGAGGGAATCGACTCGGGGAGCTGTTTTTT.

This rearrangement joins TRBV27 to TRBJ2-1; D is undetermined. Germline CDR1 and CDR2: MNHEY and SMNVEV (reference sequence). The CDR3 extends over 12 amino acids. V lost 5 bases and J 9 bases, leaving 11 bases between the germline ends. In DNA, the CDR3 is TGTGCCAGCAGTACCCCGGGTCGTGAGCAGTTCTTC. It translates to CASSTPGREQFF.

The chain recombines TRBV20-1 with TRBJ2-1; D is undetermined. V lost 3 bases to trimming and J lost 7 bases, with 4 bases between them. CDR1 and CDR2 from the germline V gene are DFQATT and SNEGSKA (reference sequence). This CDR3 comprises 10 residues. The chain's CDR3 is CSASPNEQFF. The CDR3 region has the DNA TGCAGTGCTAGCCCAAATGAGCAGTTCTTC.

This clone turned up a few times. This chain uses TRBV7-6 with TRBJ2-7; D gene ambiguous. Germline V gene sequence: CDR1 SGHVS, CDR2 FNYEAQ. V was clipped by 1 base and J by 6 bases, with 7 bases between them. This CDR3 region has 12 residues. The chain's CDR3 is CASSLGGSEQYF. Here the CDR3 DNA reads TGTGCCAGCAGCTTAGGAGGAAGCGAGCAGTACTTC.

This clone turned up a few times. The chain uses TRBV15 and TRBJ1-2, with 8 bases identical to TRBD1. V was pared by 4 bases and J by 6 bases, with 7 bases of the junction left unmatched. This CDR3 has 14 residues. Germline V CDR1 and CDR2: LNHNV, YYDKDF (reference sequence). Here the CDR3 DNA reads TGTGCCACCAGCACAACTACAGGGGGAGATGGCTACACCTTC. This translates into CATSTTTGGDGYTF.

The rearrangement joins TRBV6-5 to TRBJ1-3, with TRBD1 matching 7 bases. The J segment lost 4 bases and the V segment lost 6 bases, leaving 6 bases of the junction unmatched. Germline V gene sequence: CDR1 MNHEY, CDR2 SVGAGI. This CDR3 comprises 14 residues. CDR3 DNA: TGTGCCAGCAGCAAACAGGGGTCCGGAAACACCATATATTTT. Its translation is CASSKQGSGNTIYF.